This TCR beta chain was observed in a study of blood T cell repertoires in COVID-19. This clone has a handful of counts. Sequencing was performed with immunoSEQ multiplex PCR; in TCRdb, only in-frame clones are kept and a portion is missing. The sample includes more than 65,000 clones, almost 85% seen only once; the top ten take approximately 7.3%. This CDR3 contains 12 residues. CDR1 is SGHNT, CDR2 YYREEE, per germline (reference sequence). Trimming took 2 bases from V and 8 from J, leaving 8 bases between them. The sample was peripheral blood. The source of this sequence is a human donor in a cohort sampled during active COVID-19. The gene calls are TRBV5-4 and TRBJ1-3, with D possibly matching TRBD1 (5 bases). The CDR3 DNA reads as TGTGCCAGCAGCTTCCTAGGGGACACCATATATTTT. Encoded protein: CASSFLGDTIYF.